The source of this T cell receptor (beta chain) is a study of low-dose radiotherapy and immunotherapy resistance in tumors. Overall study: Cohort 1 received 0.5 Gy per fraction every 2 weeks, totaling 6.5 Gy. 1 Gy per fraction was delivered to Cohort 2 every two weeks, for 13 Gy total over 26 weeks.

Ten or more counts support this clonotype. Time point noted: after trial treatment. Treatment here: LDRT plus nivolumab, ipilimumab, low-dose cyclophosphamide and aspirin (RACIN trial). Eligible patients bore advanced solid tumors devoid of tumor-infiltrating lymphocytes. The CDR3 runs to 15 residues. The V segment lost 3 bases and the J segment 3 bases; nucleotides outside the gene matches: 6. The germline V gene has CDR1 LGHDT and CDR2 YNNKEL (reference sequence). Both TCRalpha and TCRbeta chains were reverse transcribed with V-gene-specific primers. With a V-primer adapter and a constant-region primer, TCRs were amplified for roughly 21 PCR cycles. In vitro transcription amplified the mRNA that had been isolated. One entry per CDR3 protein results from TCRdb running MiXCR on the reads. Among some 38,000 distinct CDR3 sequences listed, more than 20% were seen once.

The source material was PBMCs, sampled after low-dose radiotherapy plus immunotherapy. This clonotype was sampled from a female donor with ovarian cancer. J is TRBJ2-7 and V is TRBV3-1; 9 bases line up with TRBD1. The CDR3 loop is CASSQPGQGNYEQYF. Here the CDR3 DNA reads TGTGCCAGCAGCCAGCCGGGACAGGGTAACTACGAGCAGTACTTC.